Detailed here is one TCR beta chain. This entry is derived from a study of blood T cell repertoires in COVID-19. Study-wide context: Both acute and convalescent COVID-19 samples were obtained from the United States, Italy and Spain. PBMCs, B-cell-depleted T cells, or T cells were the source of the cDNA or gDNA that made up the material.

This CDR3 region has 12 residues. Trimming pared 8 bases from V and 4 bases from J, leaving 10 bases between. Per the original methods: Amplified reference gene primers provided the basis for estimating nucleated cell counts. Profiling relied on immunoSEQ multiplex PCR, and the TCRdb table lists in-frame clones only, not all of them. V, J and clone size are those of that table, while D and trimming were read from the DNA. The sample comprises 200,000 to 250,000 clones, roughly 85% of which are singletons, and less than 3.5% rests with the top ten. The sequencing input was peripheral blood. V is TRBV12-3 or TRBV12-4 and J is TRBJ2-3, with TRBD2 as a possible D gene (6 bases). This TCR was recovered from a woman aged 18-30 years with acute or convalescent COVID-19. DNA of the CDR3: TGTGCCAGCCGGGGGTCCCCAGATACGCAGTATTTT. It yields the protein CASRGSPDTQYF.